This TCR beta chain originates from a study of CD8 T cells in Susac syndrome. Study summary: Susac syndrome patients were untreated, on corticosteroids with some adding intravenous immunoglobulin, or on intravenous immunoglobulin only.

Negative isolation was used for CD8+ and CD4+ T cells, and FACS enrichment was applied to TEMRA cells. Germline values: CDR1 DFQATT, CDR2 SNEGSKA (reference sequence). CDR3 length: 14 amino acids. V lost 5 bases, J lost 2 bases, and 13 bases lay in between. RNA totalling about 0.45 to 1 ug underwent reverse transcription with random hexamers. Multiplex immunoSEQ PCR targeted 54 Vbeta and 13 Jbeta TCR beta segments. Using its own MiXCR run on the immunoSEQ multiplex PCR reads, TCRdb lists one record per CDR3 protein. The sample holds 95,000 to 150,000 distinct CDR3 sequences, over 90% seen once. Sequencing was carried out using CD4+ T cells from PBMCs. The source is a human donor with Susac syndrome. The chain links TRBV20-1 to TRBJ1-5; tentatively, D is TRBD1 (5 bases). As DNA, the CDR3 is TGCAGTGCTGCCTCGCAGGGTGGCAATCAGCCCCAGCATTTT. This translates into CSAASQGGNQPQHF.